Listed below are T cell receptor beta chains from one sample, sequenced in a study of molecular identifiers for immune sequencing clone quantification. Each CDR3 protein is one row after TCRdb ran MiXCR on the PCR reads. The repertoire includes about 640,000 distinct CDR3 sequences, just under 20% of them detected once, and approximately 0.9% sits in the top ten. Source material: naive CD8+ T cells from blood, with Jurkat cell RNA spiked in. The receptors originated from a human donor in good health. Some libraries in this study had Jurkat cell RNA spiked in. Each CDR3 is given with its conserved first and last residue. Fields, in order: clone size, J gene, D gene, V gene, CDR3 DNA, CDR3 protein. D genes are given only for firm matches. Some rows have no size entry. The others give once, few or many, or a class for an expanded clone.

size: many
J: TRBJ2-7
D: .
V: TRBV11-2
DNA: TGTGCCAGCAGCTTAGATCCCCGCGACCACGAGCAGTACTTC
CDR3: CASSLDPRDHEQYF

size: few
J: TRBJ1-4
D: TRBD1
V: TRBV5-5
DNA: TGTGCCAGCAGCTTGGGGTTGGGGACAGGGGTTTCGAGTGAAAAACTGTTTTTT
CDR3: CASSLGLGTGVSSEKLFF

size: many
J: TRBJ1-1
D: TRBD1
V: TRBV4-1
DNA: TGCGCCAGCAGCCAAGTAGATGGACAGGAGGCTTTCTTT
CDR3: CASSQVDGQEAFF

size: many
J: TRBJ2-7
D: .
V: TRBV14
DNA: TGTGCCAGCAGCCAAGATTTCGGGCAGGCCTCCTACGAGCAGTACTTC
CDR3: CASSQDFGQASYEQYF

size: .
J: TRBJ1-4
D: .
V: TRBV27
DNA: TGTGCCAGCAGTTTATCGCTGGGGGATGATAAACTGTTTTTT
CDR3: CASSLSLGDDKLFF

size: .
J: TRBJ2-7
D: .
V: TRBV9
DNA: TGTGCCAGCAGCAACCCCACGCATGATCCCTACGAGCAGTACTTC
CDR3: CASSNPTHDPYEQYF

size: .
J: TRBJ2-1
D: .
V: TRBV6-5
DNA: TGTGCCAGCAAGAGGTCAGGCGAGCAGTTCTTC
CDR3: CASKRSGEQFF

size: many
J: TRBJ1-1
D: .
V: TRBV9
DNA: TGTGCCAGCAGCGCCGCACCCGGACAGACGAACACTGAAGCTTTCTTT
CDR3: CASSAAPGQTNTEAFF

size: few
J: TRBJ1-6
D: .
V: TRBV5-6
DNA: TGTGCCAGCAGCTTGGGCCCTCAGAAGGTGGTGCGTGGTTCTGCACCCCTCCACTTT
CDR3: CASSLGPQKVVRGSAPLHF

size: .
J: TRBJ2-1
D: TRBD2
V: TRBV6-4
DNA: TGTGCCAGCAGTGACCTTAGCGGGACAAAATACAATGAGCAGTTCTTC
CDR3: CASSDLSGTKYNEQFF

size: many
J: TRBJ2-3
D: .
V: TRBV19
DNA: TGTGCCAGTAGTATGCCGGACACCGTCCACACAGATACGCAGTATTTT
CDR3: CASSMPDTVHTDTQYF

size: .
J: TRBJ2-3
D: .
V: TRBV5-6
DNA: TGTGCCAGCAGCTTGGCCTTAGATACGCCGTATTTT
CDR3: CASSLALDTPYF

size: many
J: TRBJ2-5
D: .
V: TRBV3-1
DNA: TGTGCCAGCAGCCAAGATGGAGCGGGACAGTCACGGACCCAGTACTTC
CDR3: CASSQDGAGQSRTQYF

size: many
J: TRBJ2-2
D: .
V: TRBV12-3/TRBV12-4
DNA: TGTGCCAGCAGTTTTCGCTATTACAGGGCGAACACCGGGGAGCTGTTTTTT
CDR3: CASSFRYYRANTGELFF

size: many
J: TRBJ2-4
D: .
V: TRBV7-2
DNA: TGTGCCAGCAGCACACAAGGTTATGAAAACATTCAGTACTTC
CDR3: CASSTQGYENIQYF

size: many
J: TRBJ1-2
D: .
V: TRBV18
DNA: TGTGCCAGCTCAATAGGACAGCAGTACTATGGCTACACCTTC
CDR3: CASSIGQQYYGYTF

size: many
J: TRBJ2-7
D: .
V: TRBV11-2
DNA: TGTGCCAGCAGCTTAGATCCGATAGTCGAGCAGTACTTC
CDR3: CASSLDPIVEQYF

size: few
J: TRBJ2-1
D: TRBD2
V: TRBV3-1
DNA: TGTGCCAGCAGCCAGGGGACTAGAGTACATGAGCAGTTCTTC
CDR3: CASSQGTRVHEQFF

size: many
J: TRBJ1-3
D: .
V: TRBV19
DNA: TGTGCCAGTAGTAATGGAATCTCTGGAAACACCATATATTTT
CDR3: CASSNGISGNTIYF

size: .
J: TRBJ1-1
D: .
V: TRBV25-1
DNA: TGTGCCTGCAGTGAAAAGGAAGGGTTAAACACTGAAGCTTTCTTT
CDR3: CACSEKEGLNTEAFF

size: many
J: TRBJ2-2
D: TRBD1
V: TRBV27
DNA: TGTGCCAGCAGGACAGGGGGCAGGACCGGGGAGCTGTTTTTT
CDR3: CASRTGGRTGELFF

size: many
J: TRBJ2-7
D: .
V: TRBV9
DNA: TGTGCCAGCAGCGTAGGTCGGGTCAACGAGCAGTACTTC
CDR3: CASSVGRVNEQYF

size: few
J: TRBJ1-3
D: .
V: TRBV19
DNA: TGTGCCAGTAGCCTACAGGACGCTGGAAACACCATATATTTT
CDR3: CASSLQDAGNTIYF

size: .
J: TRBJ2-7
D: .
V: TRBV3-2
DNA: TGTGCCAGCAGCCAAGATTCCCATACAAGCGGGCCCCGGACCGAGCAGTACTTC
CDR3: CASSQDSHTSGPRTEQYF

size: .
J: TRBJ1-1
D: .
V: TRBV21-1
DNA: TGTGCCAGCAGCACCCAACAGGGGTTCACGAACACTGAAGCTTTCTTT
CDR3: CASSTQQGFTNTEAFF

size: many
J: TRBJ2-1
D: .
V: TRBV7-2
DNA: TGTGCCAGCAGCCCACCCGCAGACTCCTACAATGAGCAGTTCTTC
CDR3: CASSPPADSYNEQFF

size: .
J: TRBJ2-3
D: .
V: TRBV11-2
DNA: TGTGCCAGCAGCTTAGTTCCTTTCACAGATACGCAGTATTTT
CDR3: CASSLVPFTDTQYF

size: .
J: TRBJ2-7
D: TRBD2
V: TRBV7-6
DNA: TGTGCCAGCAGCTTACTCGCGGGGGATGGAGCCTACGAGCAGTACTTC
CDR3: CASSLLAGDGAYEQYF

size: many
J: TRBJ2-3
D: TRBD2
V: TRBV5-4
DNA: TGTGCCAGCAGCCCGGGACTAGCGCGGACAGATACGCAGTATTTT
CDR3: CASSPGLARTDTQYF

size: few
J: TRBJ2-3
D: .
V: TRBV4-3
DNA: TGCGCCAGCAGCCAAGTTCACGGGGGGCTGCGGGAACTCAATACGCAGTATTTT
CDR3: CASSQVHGGLRELNTQYF

size: many
J: TRBJ2-5
D: .
V: TRBV4-2
DNA: TGTGCCAGCAGCCAAGAAGTGGTCAGAGACCTACAAGAGACCCAGTACTTC
CDR3: CASSQEVVRDLQETQYF

size: many
J: TRBJ2-7
D: TRBD1
V: TRBV27
DNA: TGTGCCAGCAGTACCATAGCCGGGACAGGGATCGAGCAGTACTTC
CDR3: CASSTIAGTGIEQYF